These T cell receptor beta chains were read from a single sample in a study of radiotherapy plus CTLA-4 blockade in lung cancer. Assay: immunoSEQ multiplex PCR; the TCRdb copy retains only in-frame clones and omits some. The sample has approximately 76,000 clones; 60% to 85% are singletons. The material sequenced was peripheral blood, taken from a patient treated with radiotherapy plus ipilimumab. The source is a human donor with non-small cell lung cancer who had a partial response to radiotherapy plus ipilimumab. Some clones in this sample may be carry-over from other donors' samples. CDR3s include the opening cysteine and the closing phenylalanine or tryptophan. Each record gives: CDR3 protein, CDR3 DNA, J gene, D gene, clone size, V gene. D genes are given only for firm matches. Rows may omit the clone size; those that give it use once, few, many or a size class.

CASSGRTGVHEQYF TGTGCCAGCAGTGGCAGGACAGGGGTTCACGAGCAGTACTTC TRBJ2-7 TRBD1 . TRBV6-5
CASMTALHSGANVLTF TGTGCCAGTATGACAGCGTTACACTCTGGGGCCAACGTCCTGACTTTC TRBJ2-6 . . TRBV19
CASSSAGGEGHEQFF TGTGCCAGCAGCTCCGCCGGAGGGGAAGGGCATGAGCAGTTCTTC TRBJ2-1 . . TRBV7-2
CASSSNPYRGLSYEQYF TGCGCCAGCAGCTCAAACCCGTACAGGGGCCTATCCTACGAGCAGTACTTC TRBJ2-7 TRBD1 . TRBV5-1
CASSLGQSSYEQYF TGTGCCAGCAGTCTCGGACAGAGCTCCTACGAGCAGTACTTC TRBJ2-7 . . TRBV11-2
CASSDGNPWGTIYF TGTGCCAGCAGTGACGGGAACCCCTGGGGCACCATATATTTT TRBJ1-3 . few TRBV2
CASSQVGQLRRPQHF TGCGCCAGCAGCCAAGTGGGACAGCTAAGGCGGCCCCAGCATTTT TRBJ1-5 TRBD1 . TRBV4-1
CASSSGGRNSPLHF TGTGCCAGCAGCTCAGGGGGCAGGAATTCACCCCTCCACTTT TRBJ1-6 TRBD1 . TRBV11-2
CASSLSSEQYF TGTGCCAGCAGCTTATCTAGCGAGCAGTACTTC TRBJ2-7 . few TRBV7-9
CASSPPTGVSSYEQYF TGTGCCAGCTCACCACCCACAGGGGTGAGCTCCTACGAGCAGTACTTC TRBJ2-7 TRBD1 . TRBV18
CASSYGGTSGYEQYF TGTGCCAGCAGTTACGGAGGGACTAGCGGGTACGAGCAGTACTTC TRBJ2-7 TRBD2 . TRBV6-6
CASSTRTGVYTEAFF TGTGCCAGTAGTACAAGGACAGGGGTCTACACTGAAGCTTTCTTT TRBJ1-1 TRBD1 few TRBV19
CATSTLDRYTGELFF TGTGCCACCAGCACCCTAGACAGATACACCGGGGAGCTGTTTTTT TRBJ2-2 . . TRBV15
CASSRSSGTNEKLFF TGTGCCAGCTCACGATCGTCGGGAACTAATGAAAAACTGTTTTTT TRBJ1-4 . . TRBV18
CASSHRGGGYTF TGCGCCAGCAGCCACCGGGGGGGTGGCTACACCTTC TRBJ1-2 . few TRBV4-3
CSVLNYLALGEQFF TGCAGCGTTCTTAATTACCTAGCACTCGGGGAGCAGTTCTTC TRBJ2-1 . . TRBV29-1
CASKASGAPYEQYF TGTGCCAGCAAAGCTAGCGGGGCACCCTACGAGCAGTACTTC TRBJ2-7 TRBD2 . TRBV28
CASSGQGVWAETQYF TGTGCCAGCAGTGGACAAGGGGTGTGGGCAGAGACCCAGTACTTC TRBJ2-5 . . TRBV2
CASSGRGTGKTQYF TGTGCCAGCAGCGGCCGTGGGACAGGAAAGACCCAGTACTTC TRBJ2-5 TRBD1 . TRBV5-6
CASSSTGTGSYEQYF TGTGCCAGCAGCAGTACCGGGACAGGGTCCTACGAGCAGTACTTC TRBJ2-7 TRBD1 . TRBV28
CASSQHSGGVKAYEQYF TGTGCCAGCAGCCAACATTCGGGCGGGGTAAAAGCCTACGAGCAGTACTTC TRBJ2-7 . . TRBV28
CAWSVNRDLGYTF TGTGCCTGGAGTGTAAACAGGGACCTGGGCTACACCTTC TRBJ1-2 . . TRBV30
CASSTGRGETQYF TGTGCCAGCAGCACGGGGAGAGGAGAGACCCAGTACTTC TRBJ2-5 . . TRBV9
CASRGTGGAGELFF TGTGCCAGCAGGGGCACAGGGGGCGCCGGGGAGCTGTTTTTT TRBJ2-2 TRBD1 once TRBV2
CASSRSGQASTGELFF TGTGCCAGCTCACGATCAGGACAAGCGTCGACCGGGGAGCTGTTTTTT TRBJ2-2 . . TRBV18
CASSLTGTTYEQYF TGTGCCAGCAGCTTAACCGGGACAACCTACGAGCAGTACTTC TRBJ2-7 . . TRBV11-2
CAISEQLDTQYF TGTGCCATCAGTGAGCAACTAGACACGCAGTATTTT TRBJ2-3 . . TRBV10-3
CASSQEGDSSNEKLFF TGCGCCAGCAGCCAAGAAGGGGACAGCTCTAATGAAAAACTGTTTTTT TRBJ1-4 TRBD1 . TRBV4-1
CASKSTAGANVLTF TGTGCCAGCAAGTCGACTGCTGGGGCCAACGTCCTGACTTTC TRBJ2-6 . . TRBV2
CASSWGLPATQYF TGTGCCAGCAGCTGGGGCCTCCCGGCTACGCAGTATTTT TRBJ2-3 . . TRBV5-4
CASSLGLATDTQYF TGTGCCAGCAGCTTAGGGCTAGCCACAGATACGCAGTATTTT TRBJ2-3 . . TRBV11-2
CAISEQGYEQYF TGTGCCATCAGTGAACAGGGCTACGAGCAGTACTTC TRBJ2-7 . . TRBV10-3
CASSSQGQGLKETQYF TGTGCCAGCAGCTCGCAGGGCCAAGGGCTGAAAGAGACCCAGTACTTC TRBJ2-5 . . TRBV11-2
CASSGHPGQPQHF TGTGCCAGCAGTGGCCACCCGGGGCAGCCCCAGCATTTT TRBJ1-5 . . TRBV6-4
CASRLTGETQYF TGCGCCAGCAGATTAACCGGGGAGACCCAGTACTTC TRBJ2-5 . . TRBV5-1
CASSTDRGLSPLHF TGTGCCAGCAGTACGGACAGGGGCCTTTCACCCCTCCACTTT TRBJ1-6 TRBD1 few TRBV28
CAWSYSVNYGYTF TGTGCCTGGAGTTACAGTGTAAACTATGGCTACACCTTC TRBJ1-2 . . TRBV30
CASSLGGSSYNEQFF TGTGCCAGCAGTTTGGGAGGGAGCTCCTACAATGAGCAGTTCTTC TRBJ2-1 TRBD2 . TRBV27
CASSATHRGNTIYF TGTGCCAGTAGTGCTACTCACAGGGGAAACACCATATATTTT TRBJ1-3 . few TRBV19
CASSPVPDRDWGYTF TGTGCCAGCAGTCCCGTGCCTGACAGGGACTGGGGCTACACCTTC TRBJ1-2 TRBD1 . TRBV28
CASRSGTSKETQYF TGTGCCAGCAGGTCCGGGACTAGCAAAGAGACCCAGTACTTC TRBJ2-5 TRBD2 . TRBV6-5